Each of the 29 T cell receptor beta chains below was sequenced from the same sample in a study of blood T cell repertoires in COVID-19. The table came from immunoSEQ multiplex PCR; TCRdb's copy has only in-frame clones and leaves some out. The sample contains 350,000 to 450,000 clones, 85% of which appear only once. Sequences were obtained from peripheral blood. These receptors all come from a woman aged 18-35 years with acute or convalescent COVID-19.

On this clone: Additional DNA sequences in this sample encode the identical CDR3. The chain is built from TRBV5-6 and TRBJ1-1; no firm D call. The CDR3 runs to 11 residues. Trimming stripped 0 bases from V and 7 bases from J, with 4 bases between. CDR1 SGHDT and CDR2 YYEEEE come from the germline V gene. CDR3 nucleotides: TGTGCCAGCAGCTTGGGAGGTGAAGCTTTCTTT. Protein sequence: CASSLGGEAFF.

J is TRBJ2-7 and V is TRBV24-1; TRBD2 matches at 7 bases. In germline, CDR1 is KGHDR, CDR2 SFDVKD. V lost 6 bases to trimming and J lost 4 bases; unmatched junction nucleotides: 8. This CDR3 is built from 14 residues. The CDR3 loop is CATSSGGPEYEQYF. For the CDR3, the DNA is TGTGCCACCAGTTCGGGGGGTCCTGAATACGAGCAGTACTTC.

This chain joins TRBV9 and TRBJ2-3; 8 bases match TRBD2. The CDR3 sequence is 15 residues long. The junction had 9 bases not matched to a gene; V was cut back by 3 bases and J by 6 bases. Germline V gene sequence: CDR1 SGDLS, CDR2 YYNGEE. The CDR3 sequence is CASSGEGLAWDTQYF. CDR3 DNA: TGTGCCAGCAGCGGGGAAGGACTAGCTTGGGATACGCAGTATTTT.

V and J are TRBV4-1 and TRBJ2-3; D is uncertain. This CDR3 comprises 11 residues. Germline V gene sequence: CDR1 MGHRA, CDR2 YSYEKL. V lost 1 base to trimming and J lost 8 bases, with 4 bases between them. This CDR3 reads CASSQAGTQYF. The CDR3 DNA follows: TGCGCCAGCAGCCAAGCAGGTACGCAGTATTTT.

The chain uses TRBV19 and TRBJ2-1; the match to TRBD2 covers 11 bases. The V segment lost 5 bases and the J segment 2 bases; nucleotides outside the gene matches: 5. The CDR3 is made up of 16 amino acids. Germline assignment: CDR1 LNHDA and CDR2 SQIVND (reference sequence). CDR3 residues: CASSGTTSGTYNEQFF. In nucleotides, the CDR3 is TGTGCCAGTAGTGGTACGACTAGCGGGACCTACAATGAGCAGTTCTTC.

This sequence joins TRBV7-8 and TRBJ1-5; D is undetermined. Germline CDR1 and CDR2: SGHVS and FQNEAQ. The CDR3 is 12 residues long. Trimming pared 5 bases from V and 5 bases from J, leaving 7 bases between. CDR3 nucleotide sequence: TGTGCCAGCAGCCCCCCGGATCAGCCCCAGCATTTT. Protein product: CASSPPDQPQHF.

This rearrangement joins TRBV14 to TRBJ1-5; D is undetermined. Germline V CDR1 and CDR2: SGHDN, FVKESK. This CDR3 comprises 12 residues. Trimming removed 0 bases from V and 6 bases from J, with 3 bases in between. The CDR3 loop reads CASSQDSQPQHF. CDR3 nucleotides: TGTGCCAGCAGCCAAGATAGTCAGCCCCAGCATTTT.

This rearrangement joins TRBV10-3 to TRBJ1-2, with TRBD1 matching 8 bases. J lost 4 bases, V lost 10 bases, and 8 bases had no gene match. The CDR3 spans 13 residues. Germline V CDR1 and CDR2: ENHRY, SYGVKD. Written as DNA, the CDR3 is TGTGCCACACAGGGACAGGCCGTCTATGGCTACACCTTC. This gives the protein CATQGQAVYGYTF.

The chain recombines TRBV24-1 with TRBJ1-3; D may be TRBD1 (5 bases). The V end lost 4 bases, the J end lost 2 bases, and 11 bases lay between the germline ends. The germline CDR1 and CDR2 sequences are KGHDR and SFDVKD. This CDR3 spans 15 amino acids. The CDR3 loop is CATSEAGLAGNTIYF. CDR3 sequence (DNA): TGTGCCACCAGTGAAGCAGGGCTCGCTGGAAACACCATATATTTT.

Turning to this clone: An end of the junction does not agree with germline; a read error may underlie this. The chain links TRBV27 to TRBJ2-7, with 11 bases that match TRBD1. Germline V gives CDR1 MNHEY, CDR2 SMNVEV (reference sequence). This CDR3 spans 15 amino acids. The CDR3 here is CASSVSGTGGYEQYF. The CDR3 nucleotides are TGTGCCAGCAGTGTATCCGGGACAGGGGGATACGAGCAGTACTTC.

The J gene is TRBJ1-5, the V gene TRBV30, with 7 bases fitting TRBD1. CDR1 is GTSNPN and CDR2 is SVGIG in the germline V gene (reference sequence). Trimming at V came to 2 bases and at J to 4 bases, leaving 8 bases not matched to a gene. The CDR3 is 15 residues long. The CDR3 nucleotides are TGTGCCTGGAGTTCTGGGGCAGGGGGGAATCAGCCCCAGCATTTT. Translating gives CAWSSGAGGNQPQHF.

This chain connects TRBV2 to TRBJ2-3; D ambiguous. The germline CDR1 and CDR2 sequences are SNHLY and FYNNEI. V was clipped by 4 bases and J by 4 bases, with 6 bases between them. The CDR3 sequence is 12 residues long. Here the CDR3 DNA reads TGTGCCAGCAGTGCGGTGGCAGATACGCAGTATTTT. Translation: CASSAVADTQYF.

The chain combines TRBV28 with TRBJ1-2; no firm D call. Germline V lookup: CDR1 MDHEN, CDR2 SYDVKM. V was clipped by 4 bases and J by 3 bases, with 15 bases between them. The CDR3 contains 15 residues. The CDR3 loop reads CASSSRKTSYYGYTF. In DNA, the CDR3 is TGTGCCAGCAGTTCCCGTAAGACATCCTACTATGGCTACACCTTC.

In its sample, this clone was seen once. The chain couples TRBV2 to TRBJ2-7; 10 bases agree with TRBD1. This CDR3 is 15 amino acids long. The V and J ends lost 6 bases and 4 bases, in that order; junction bases with no gene match: 9. Germline V CDR1 and CDR2: SNHLY, FYNNEI. The DNA of the CDR3 is TGTGCCAGCAGGGGGGCCCGGGACAGGGGTTACGAGCAGTACTTC. Translation gives CASRGARDRGYEQYF.

The chain combines TRBV5-1 with TRBJ1-1; TRBD1 might be the D (6 bases). The CDR3 runs 14 residues. Germline CDR1 SGHRS, CDR2 YFSETQ. V shed 4 bases and J shed 3 bases, with 13 bases lying between them. The CDR3 DNA follows: TGCGCCAGCAGCCTAACAGGGAGCGACACTGAAGCTTTCTTT. Its protein is CASSLTGSDTEAFF.

This chain connects TRBV19 to TRBJ2-1; possible D gene TRBD2, 6 bases. Deletions cut 3 bases from V and 7 bases from J, with 16 bases between. CDR3 length: 15 residues. Germline CDR1 LNHDA, CDR2 SQIVND (reference sequence). The CDR3 here is CASSMGGGGTNEQFF. The CDR3 DNA is TGTGCCAGTAGTATGGGTGGGGGAGGAACTAATGAGCAGTTCTTC.

V gene TRBV29-1 combines with J gene TRBJ2-1; D not resolved. Germline V gene data show CDR1 as SQVTM and CDR2 as ANQGSEA. The CDR3 has 12 amino acids. Trimming took off 0 bases at V and 15 bases at J, with 15 bases between the two ends. CDR3 coding DNA: TGCAGCGTTGAAGAGTACGGAGATCTAGGGTTCTTC. Residues: CSVEEYGDLGFF.

The V gene is TRBV9, the J gene TRBJ2-1; D possibly corresponds to TRBD2 (6 bases). The germline CDR1 and CDR2 sequences are SGDLS and YYNGEE. The length of the CDR3 is 15 residues. V shed 3 bases and J shed 9 bases, with 19 bases lying between them. The CDR3 spells CASSGGGFVGGEQFF. As DNA, the CDR3 is TGTGCCAGCAGCGGAGGAGGGTTTGTCGGAGGTGAGCAGTTCTTC.

V gene TRBV19 combines with J gene TRBJ1-2; a weak D match, TRBD1 (6 bases). V was clipped by 2 bases and J by 6 bases, with 13 bases between them. The CDR3 has 14 residues. CDR1 and CDR2 (germline): LNHDA, SQIVND (reference sequence). This CDR3 reads CASSIYGGADGYTF. The CDR3 DNA reads as TGTGCCAGTAGTATATACGGGGGGGCTGATGGCTACACCTTC.

This rearrangement joins TRBV5-1 to TRBJ2-5; D unclear. This CDR3 has 15 amino acids. Looked up from germline, CDR1 is SGHRS and CDR2 is YFSETQ. The V gene lost 4 bases and the J gene lost 1 base, with 14 bases spanning the gap. The CDR3 protein is CASSPAGSRQETQYF. CDR3 DNA sequence: TGCGCCAGCAGCCCCGCCGGTTCTCGCCAAGAGACCCAGTACTTC.

As for this clone: A junction end diverges from the germline sequence, so it may reflect a read error. The chain joins TRBV6-1 to TRBJ1-1; 7 bases align to TRBD1. The CDR3 spans 12 residues. Germline CDR1 reads MNHNS; CDR2 reads SASEGT. The CDR3 reads CASREGGGAAFF. The CDR3 nucleotides are TGTGCCAGCAGGGAAGGAGGGGGCGCGGCTTTCTTT.

This clone was counted only a few times. This sample includes further DNA sequences coding for the same CDR3. The CDR3 DNA is TGTGCCAGCAGTTTATCACAGGGTGGCACTGAAGCTTTCTTT. The encoded protein is CASSLSQGGTEAFF. The chain uses TRBV27 and TRBJ1-1, with D possibly being TRBD1 (6 bases). The V end lost 0 bases, the J end lost 4 bases, and 9 bases lay between the germline ends. CDR3 length equals 14 residues. Germline V gene sequence: CDR1 MNHEY, CDR2 SMNVEV (reference sequence).

The J gene is TRBJ1-4, the V gene TRBV19; possibly TRBD1 for D (6 bases). V lost 5 bases and J 7 bases, leaving 17 bases between the germline ends. This CDR3 spans 15 amino acids. Germline V gene data show CDR1 as LNHDA and CDR2 as SQIVND (reference sequence). The CDR3 sequence: CASSLDSPGAEKLFF. The CDR3, as DNA: TGTGCCAGTAGTCTGGACAGTCCGGGTGCTGAAAAACTGTTTTTT.

The V call is TRBV7-6, the J call TRBJ2-5; 10 bases line up with TRBD2. The V gene end was trimmed by 1 base and the J gene end by 1 base; junction bases not matched to a gene: 18. The CDR3 covers 21 residues. CDR1 is SGHVS and CDR2 is FNYEAQ in the germline V gene. The CDR3 DNA follows: TGTGCCAGCAGCTTAGGTCCCCCAGGGGGATTGACTAGCGGGCTCCAAGAGACCCAGTACTTC. Its protein product is CASSLGPPGGLTSGLQETQYF. The variable domain in full, with the rest retrieved from reference TRBV7-6 and TRBJ2-5, is GAGVSQSPRYKVTKRGQDVALRCDPISGHVSLYWYRQALGQGPEFLTYFNYEAQQDKSGLPNDRFSAERPEGSISTLTIQRTEQRDSAMYRCASSLGPPGGLTSGLQETQYFGPGTRLLVL.

The CDR3 spells CASSPYRDTYEQYF. CDR3 in DNA: TGCGCCAGCAGTCCTTACCGGGACACCTACGAGCAGTACTTC. The rearrangement links TRBV10-2 to TRBJ2-7; D may be TRBD1 (6 bases). Trimming pared 5 bases from V and 2 bases from J, leaving 13 bases between. Per germline, CDR1 WSHSY and CDR2 SAAADI. This CDR3 contains 14 residues.

The chain recombines TRBV11-1 with TRBJ2-1, with D possibly being TRBD2 (6 bases). V gave up 7 bases and J gave up 8 bases, with 12 bases separating them. Per germline, CDR1 SGHAT and CDR2 FQDESV (reference sequence). The CDR3 is 12 amino acids. This CDR3 reads CASTNRRDEQFF. For the CDR3, the DNA is TGTGCCAGCACCAACCGGAGGGATGAGCAGTTCTTC.

This clone was detected only once. The chain employs TRBV6-5 and TRBJ2-7, with 10 bases that match TRBD1. Unmatched junction bases numbered 7, after V lost 0 bases and J lost 5 bases. The CDR3 runs 16 residues. The germline V gene encodes CDR1 MNHEY and CDR2 SVGAGI. The chain's CDR3 is CASSYSSGQGYDEQYF. Written as DNA, the CDR3 is TGTGCCAGCAGTTACTCTTCGGGACAGGGGTACGACGAGCAGTACTTC.

This sequence joins TRBV10-2 and TRBJ2-2; unclear D gene. Trimming took 6 bases from V and 0 from J, leaving 8 bases between them. The CDR3 has 14 residues. Germline CDR1 and CDR2: WSHSY and SAAADI. The CDR3 reads CASRPAANTGELFF. In nucleotides, the CDR3 is TGCGCCAGCAGGCCGGCGGCGAACACCGGGGAGCTGTTTTTT.

The CDR3 region is CACREGPGELFF. CDR3 nucleotide sequence: TGTGCCTGTAGGGAGGGCCCCGGGGAGCTGTTTTTT. V is TRBV30 and J is TRBJ2-2; 7 positions agree with TRBD2. CDR1 and CDR2 from the germline V gene are GTSNPN and SVGIG (reference sequence). J was trimmed by 6 bases and V by 6 bases; bases with no gene match: 4. The CDR3 is made up of 12 amino acids.